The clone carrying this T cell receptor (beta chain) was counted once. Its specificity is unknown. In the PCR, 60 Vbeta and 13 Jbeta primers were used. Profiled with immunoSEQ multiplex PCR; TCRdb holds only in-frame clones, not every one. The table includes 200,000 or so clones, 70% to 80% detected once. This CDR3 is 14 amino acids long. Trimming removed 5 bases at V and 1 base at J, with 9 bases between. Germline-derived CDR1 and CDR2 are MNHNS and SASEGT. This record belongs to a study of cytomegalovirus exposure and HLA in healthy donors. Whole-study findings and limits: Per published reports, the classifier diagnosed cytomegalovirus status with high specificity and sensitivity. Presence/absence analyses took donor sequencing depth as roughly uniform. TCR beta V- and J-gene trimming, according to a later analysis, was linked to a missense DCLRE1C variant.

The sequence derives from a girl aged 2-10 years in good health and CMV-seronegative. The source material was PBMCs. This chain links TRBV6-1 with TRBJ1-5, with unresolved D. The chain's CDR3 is CASSREVSNQPQHF. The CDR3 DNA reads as TGTGCCAGCAGTCGGGAAGTCAGCAATCAGCCCCAGCATTTT.